Listed here are 22 T cell receptor beta chains from one sample, sequenced in a study of cytomegalovirus exposure and HLA in healthy donors. The PCR ran on 60 Vbeta and 13 Jbeta primers. Sequenced by immunoSEQ multiplex PCR; TCRdb stores in-frame clones only, minus some. The sample has 160,000 or so clones; roughly 83% are singletons. Sequenced: PBMCs. These TCRs come from a woman aged 18-29 years in good health and CMV-seronegative.

The rearrangement uses TRBV21-1 and TRBJ2-2; the table gives TRBD1 as D, unverified against the DNA. TRBV21-1 is labeled a pseudogene. The CDR3 contains 16 residues. CDR3 DNA: TGTGCCAGCAGCAAAGCCGGCAGGGGGCCTTTCGGGGAGCTGTTTTTT. This translates into CASSKAGRGPFGELFF.

On this clone itself: At one of its ends the junction is not consistent with the germline gene, which may arise from a read error. The chain is built from TRBV7-9 and TRBJ1-2; a possible D gene is TRBD1 (6 bases). CDR3 length equals 16 residues. The germline gives CDR1 SEHNR, CDR2 FQNEAQ (reference sequence). The CDR3 DNA is TGTTCCAGCAGCTCCCCTTACACAGACAGGACGTATGGCTACACCTTC. It codes for CSSSSPYTDRTYGYTF.

This clone was detected once. This chain uses TRBV25-1 with TRBJ2-2, with D perhaps TRBD1 (6 bases). Trimming shortened V by 6 bases and J by 5 bases, and 16 bases separated the two germline ends. This CDR3 comprises 15 residues. Germline loops: CDR1 MGHDK, CDR2 SYGVNS. The CDR3, as DNA: TGTGCCAGCAGAGCACAGGGCGGTGGGACCGGGGAGCTGTTTTTT. Protein product: CASRAQGGGTGELFF.

The chain combines TRBV5-1 with TRBJ1-2; unclear D gene. This CDR3 comprises 16 residues. Germline loops: CDR1 SGHRS, CDR2 YFSETQ. The V end was cut by 0 bases, the J end by 0 bases, with 12 bases between. CDR3 sequence reads: CASSLGPTTSNYGYTF. The CDR3 nucleotides read TGCGCCAGCAGCTTGGGGCCTACTACTTCTAACTATGGCTACACCTTC.

This chain uses TRBV4-1 with TRBJ2-1, with D tentatively TRBD1 (6 bases). Looked up from germline, CDR1 is MGHRA and CDR2 is YSYEKL. V lost 4 bases and J 5 bases, leaving 18 bases between the germline ends. The CDR3 covers 16 residues. For the CDR3, the DNA is TGCGCCAGCAGCCGGCCGGCCGGGACAAATAACAATGAGCAGTTCTTC. This codes for CASSRPAGTNNNEQFF.

The gene calls are TRBV9 and TRBJ1-2; D not certain. Germline CDR1 is SGDLS and CDR2 is YYNGEE. The CDR3 runs 14 residues. V dropped 0 bases and J dropped 1 base, with 7 bases sitting between them. The CDR3 nucleotides read TGTGCCAGCAGCGTAGGTCCCGGTAACTATGGCTACACCTTC. It codes for CASSVGPGNYGYTF.

This clone was found a few times. The chain uses TRBV20-1 and TRBJ1-1; weak D call: TRBD1 (5 bases). Trimming cost V 5 bases and J 6 bases, with 10 bases left between them. CDR3 length: 11 residues. CDR1 and CDR2 from the germline V gene are DFQATT and SNEGSKA (reference sequence). This chain's CDR3 is CSAQPGAEAFF. CDR3 sequence (DNA): TGCAGTGCTCAGCCGGGGGCTGAAGCTTTCTTT.

The chain carries TRBV10-3 and TRBJ2-7; D call uncertain. The germline gives CDR1 ENHRY, CDR2 SYGVKD. The CDR3 has 13 residues. Trimming pared 8 bases from V and 3 bases from J, leaving 14 bases between. For the CDR3, the DNA is TGTGCCATCGCCCCCAGTTCCGTCTACGAGCAGTACTTC. Its protein product is CAIAPSSVYEQYF.

CDR3 nucleotides: TGTGCCAGCAGCTTGGGACAGCTCTATGGCTACACCTTC. It translates to CASSLGQLYGYTF. V and J are TRBV7-2 and TRBJ1-2; 7 bases are a match to TRBD1. V was pared by 3 bases and J by 4 bases, with 2 bases of the junction left unmatched. The CDR3 consists of 13 residues. CDR1 SGHTA and CDR2 FQGNSA come from the germline V gene.

CDR3 sequence reads: CASSLSQWNEQFF. The DNA of the CDR3 is TGTGCCAGCAGTTTATCCCAGTGGAATGAGCAGTTCTTC. The rearrangement joins TRBV27 to TRBJ2-1, with unresolved D. The CDR3 sequence is 13 residues long. V was shortened by 0 bases and J by 7 bases, with 7 bases between the two germline ends. Per the germline V gene, CDR1 is MNHEY and CDR2 is SMNVEV (reference sequence).

The chain joins TRBV10-3 to TRBJ1-1; 7 bases line up with TRBD1. Trimming at V came to 2 bases and at J to 3 bases, leaving 9 bases not matched to a gene. The CDR3 has 16 residues. Germline-derived CDR1 and CDR2 are ENHRY and SYGVKD. The CDR3 loop reads CAISEMRQGVDTEAFF. DNA for the CDR3: TGTGCCATCAGTGAGATGAGACAGGGAGTCGACACTGAAGCTTTCTTT.

The chain has TRBV7-3 and TRBJ2-1; D may be TRBD2 (5 bases). Germline assignment: CDR1 SGHTA and CDR2 FQGTGA. The CDR3 is made up of 12 amino acids. The ends were cut back, 4 bases at V and 6 bases at J, with 7 bases in the middle. This CDR3 reads CASSSAGNEQFF. The CDR3 DNA sequence: TGTGCCAGCAGCTCTGCGGGCAATGAGCAGTTCTTC.

This chain connects TRBV5-1 to TRBJ2-5; no definite D call. The closer fit of TRBJ2-7 to the DNA end suggests the J call may be wrong. Germline CDR1 is SGHRS and CDR2 is YFSETQ. The CDR3 has 12 residues. The CDR3 DNA reads TGCGCCAGCAGCCAAAGCTCCTACGAGCAGTACTTC. Its translation: CASSQSSYEQYF.

The chain employs TRBV2 and TRBJ2-3; TRBD2 matches 16 bases. J lost 8 bases, V lost 6 bases, and 8 bases had no gene match. This CDR3 region has 16 residues. The germline gives CDR1 SNHLY, CDR2 FYNNEI. The CDR3 region is CASSATGLAGGGTQYF. The CDR3 DNA reads TGTGCCAGCAGCGCCACGGGACTAGCGGGGGGGGGTACGCAGTATTTT.

In regard to this clone: Other DNA sequences in the same sample also yield this CDR3. V gene TRBV13 combines with J gene TRBJ1-4, with TRBD1 as a possible D gene (5 bases). Trimming cost V 0 bases and J 5 bases, with 10 bases left between them. CDR3 length: 15 amino acids. Germline V gene sequence: CDR1 PRHDT, CDR2 FYEKMQ (reference sequence). CDR3 sequence reads: CASSLGTALNEKLFF. CDR3 DNA sequence: TGTGCCAGCAGCTTAGGGACAGCGCTCAATGAAAAACTGTTTTTT.

The chain employs TRBV10-2 and TRBJ1-1, with a weak D call TRBD1 (5 bases). The ends were cut back, 3 bases at V and 2 bases at J, with 16 bases in the middle. CDR1 WSHSY and CDR2 SAAADI come from the germline V gene. The CDR3 sequence is 16 residues long. CDR3: CASSDLRGRGNTEAFF. For the CDR3, the DNA is TGCGCCAGCAGTGATTTACGAGGGAGGGGTAACACTGAAGCTTTCTTT.

The rearrangement links TRBV4-2 to TRBJ1-2; D call uncertain. Trimming took off 0 bases at V and 7 bases at J, with 12 bases between the two ends. The CDR3 sequence is 14 residues long. The germline V gene encodes CDR1 LGHNA and CDR2 YNFKEQ. As DNA, the CDR3 is TGTGCCAGCAGCCAAGATATCCCGTTCGGTGGCTACACCTTC. Its protein product is CASSQDIPFGGYTF.

V gene TRBV29-1 combines with J gene TRBJ1-5; TRBD1 is a possible D gene (5 bases). The CDR3 is made up of 13 amino acids. Germline V gene lookup returns CDR1 SQVTM and CDR2 ANQGSEA. The V and J ends lost 6 bases and 5 bases respectively, with 14 bases between them. Here the CDR3 DNA reads TGCAGCGTCAAGGGGAGGTGGGATCAGCCCCAGCATTTT. This encodes CSVKGRWDQPQHF.

The genes are TRBV28 and TRBJ1-5; a possible D gene is TRBD1 (5 bases). V was pared by 5 bases and J by 7 bases, with 21 bases between. Looked up from germline, CDR1 is MDHEN and CDR2 is SYDVKM. The CDR3 has 16 residues. CDR3 in amino acids: CASSIPSGDSRQPQHF. In DNA, the CDR3 is TGTGCCAGCAGTATCCCTTCGGGGGACTCGCGCCAGCCCCAGCATTTT.

This rearrangement joins TRBV30 to TRBJ1-5; D call uncertain. The CDR3 covers 15 residues. The germline V gene has CDR1 GTSNPN and CDR2 SVGIG (reference sequence). The V end was cut by 0 bases, the J end by 0 bases, with 9 bases between. This CDR3 is CAWSVHGYSNQPQHF. The DNA of the CDR3 is TGTGCCTGGAGTGTACACGGGTATAGCAATCAGCCCCAGCATTTT.

This chain links TRBV4-2 with TRBJ2-7; D not certain. V was clipped by 0 bases and J by 8 bases, with 14 bases between them. This CDR3 contains 14 residues. In germline, CDR1 is LGHNA, CDR2 YNFKEQ. CDR3: CASSQDDLDLKQYF. The CDR3 bases are TGTGCCAGCAGCCAAGATGACCTAGACCTGAAGCAGTACTTC.

The chain carries TRBV5-8 and TRBJ2-3; 8 nucleotides align to TRBD1. The CDR3 loop spans 15 amino acids. The V gene's germline CDR1 is SGHTS and CDR2 YDEGEE. The junction had 3 bases not matched to a gene; V was cut back by 3 bases and J by 0 bases. Here the CDR3 DNA reads TGTGCCAGCAGCTGGACAGGGATTAGCACAGATACGCAGTATTTT. It specifies CASSWTGISTDTQYF.